A selection of T cell receptor beta chains follows, all from one sample in a study of cytomegalovirus exposure and HLA in healthy donors. The assay was immunoSEQ multiplex PCR, and TCRdb's table has in-frame clones only and misses some. The sample has about 65,000 clones, roughly 94% seen once; the top ten hold nearly 4.5%. Input material: PBMCs. The receptors originated from a man younger than 35 in good health and CMV-seropositive. Each CDR3 is given with its conserved first and last residue. The order of the fields is D gene, V gene, J gene, clone size, CDR3 protein, CDR3 DNA. The D gene is left open where the match is weak. Size values are once, few and many counts, or a class for expanded clones, and some rows have none.

d_gene: -; v_gene: TRBV7-2; j_gene: TRBJ1-6; abundance: -; CDR3aa: CASSLAYSPLHF; CDR3nt: TGTGCCAGCAGCTTAGCCTATTCACCCCTCCACTTT
d_gene: TRBD2; v_gene: TRBV6-5; j_gene: TRBJ2-1; abundance: -; CDR3aa: CASSYSSQREGNEQFF; CDR3nt: TGTGCCAGCAGTTACTCGAGCCAGCGGGAGGGGAATGAGCAGTTCTTC
d_gene: TRBD1; v_gene: TRBV7-9; j_gene: TRBJ2-7; abundance: -; CDR3aa: CASSADRFSYEQYF; CDR3nt: TGTGCCAGCAGCGCGGACAGGTTCTCCTACGAGCAGTACTTC
d_gene: -; v_gene: TRBV4-3; j_gene: TRBJ2-7; abundance: -; CDR3aa: CASSQDRRTHGTHEQYF; CDR3nt: TGCGCCAGCAGCCAAGACCGTAGGACACATGGCACCCACGAGCAGTACTTC
d_gene: -; v_gene: TRBV10-3; j_gene: TRBJ2-2; abundance: -; CDR3aa: CAIRAAANTGELFF; CDR3nt: TGTGCCATCAGGGCTGCGGCCAACACCGGGGAGCTGTTTTTT
d_gene: TRBD2; v_gene: TRBV10-1; j_gene: TRBJ2-3; abundance: -; CDR3aa: CASSDRASGGYEDTQYF; CDR3nt: TGCGCCAGCAGTGACAGAGCTAGCGGGGGGTATGAAGATACGCAGTATTTT
d_gene: -; v_gene: TRBV27; j_gene: TRBJ2-1; abundance: -; CDR3aa: CASSLDLSSYNEQFF; CDR3nt: TGTGCCAGCAGTTTGGACTTAAGCTCCTACAATGAGCAGTTCTTC
d_gene: TRBD2; v_gene: TRBV27; j_gene: TRBJ2-2; abundance: -; CDR3aa: CASSPRVAGGHTGELFF; CDR3nt: TGTGCCAGCAGTCCCCGGGTAGCGGGGGGCCATACCGGGGAGCTGTTTTTT
d_gene: -; v_gene: TRBV7-9; j_gene: TRBJ1-6; abundance: few; CDR3aa: CASSSNLGALHF; CDR3nt: TGTGCCAGCAGCTCAAACCTCGGGGCCCTCCACTTT
d_gene: -; v_gene: TRBV28; j_gene: TRBJ1-3; abundance: -; CDR3aa: CASSLSPAGNTIYF; CDR3nt: TGTGCCAGCAGTTTATCCCCCGCTGGAAACACCATATATTTT
d_gene: -; v_gene: TRBV7-8; j_gene: TRBJ1-4; abundance: -; CDR3aa: CASSLDIIFEKLFF; CDR3nt: TGTGCCAGCAGTTTGGACATTATTTTTGAAAAACTGTTTTTT
d_gene: TRBD1; v_gene: TRBV5-4; j_gene: TRBJ2-6; abundance: -; CDR3aa: CASSSKQGSFPGANVLTF; CDR3nt: TGTGCCAGCAGCTCAAAACAGGGGTCGTTTCCTGGGGCCAACGTCCTGACTTTC
d_gene: -; v_gene: TRBV6-4; j_gene: TRBJ1-6; abundance: once; CDR3aa: CASSETDYNSPLHF; CDR3nt: TGTGCCAGCAGTGAAACAGATTATAATTCACCCCTCCACTTT
d_gene: TRBD2; v_gene: TRBV6-1; j_gene: TRBJ2-3; abundance: -; CDR3aa: CASSEAIGGGAGDTQYF; CDR3nt: TGTGCCAGCAGTGAAGCGATAGGCGGGGGGGCTGGAGATACGCAGTATTTT
d_gene: TRBD2; v_gene: TRBV28; j_gene: TRBJ2-1; abundance: -; CDR3aa: CASSPLSTSGFSSYNEQFF; CDR3nt: TGTGCCAGCAGTCCCCTCTCGACTAGCGGGTTTAGCTCCTACAATGAGCAGTTCTTC
d_gene: -; v_gene: TRBV6-6; j_gene: TRBJ1-5; abundance: -; CDR3aa: CASSYSDTNQPQHF; CDR3nt: TGTGCCAGCAGTTACTCGGACACCAATCAGCCCCAGCATTTT
d_gene: -; v_gene: TRBV4-1; j_gene: TRBJ1-4; abundance: -; CDR3aa: CASSQPLERAGKLFF; CDR3nt: TGCGCCAGCAGCCAACCCCTGGAGAGGGCCGGAAAACTGTTTTTT
d_gene: -; v_gene: TRBV14; j_gene: TRBJ1-2; abundance: -; CDR3aa: CASSQDTPYSPSAF; CDR3nt: TGTGCCAGCAGCCAAGATACCCCGTACAGCCCCTCGGCTTTC
d_gene: TRBD1; v_gene: TRBV4-1; j_gene: TRBJ2-6; abundance: -; CDR3aa: CASSQKTGTGANVLTF; CDR3nt: TGCGCCAGCAGCCAAAAGACAGGGACCGGGGCCAACGTCCTGACTTTC
d_gene: -; v_gene: TRBV4-1; j_gene: TRBJ2-3; abundance: -; CDR3aa: CASSRFARVTVGTDTQYF; CDR3nt: TGCGCCAGCAGCCGGTTCGCCCGGGTGACGGTAGGCACAGATACGCAGTATTTT
d_gene: -; v_gene: TRBV21-1; j_gene: TRBJ2-5; abundance: -; CDR3aa: CASSTQPGLEQETQYF; CDR3nt: TGTGCCAGCAGCACGCAGCCGGGACTAGAACAAGAGACCCAGTACTTC
d_gene: TRBD1; v_gene: TRBV7-2; j_gene: TRBJ1-6; abundance: -; CDR3aa: CASSLDGTGASPLHF; CDR3nt: TGTGCCAGCAGCTTAGACGGGACAGGGGCCTCACCCCTCCACTTT
d_gene: -; v_gene: TRBV19; j_gene: TRBJ2-2; abundance: -; CDR3aa: CASSSTVTNTGELFF; CDR3nt: TGTGCCAGTAGTTCGACAGTAACCAACACCGGGGAGCTGTTTTTT
d_gene: TRBD1; v_gene: TRBV5-1; j_gene: TRBJ2-3; abundance: -; CDR3aa: CASSFEGQGPTDTQYF; CDR3nt: TGCGCCAGCAGCTTTGAAGGACAGGGGCCGACAGATACGCAGTATTTT
d_gene: -; v_gene: TRBV5-6; j_gene: TRBJ2-7; abundance: -; CDR3aa: CASSLGAGNLYEQYF; CDR3nt: TGTGCCAGCAGCTTGGGGGCAGGGAACCTGTACGAGCAGTACTTC
d_gene: TRBD2; v_gene: TRBV4-1; j_gene: TRBJ2-1; abundance: -; CDR3aa: CASSHVLETSDEQFF; CDR3nt: TGCGCCAGCAGCCATGTGCTGGAGACTAGCGATGAGCAGTTCTTC